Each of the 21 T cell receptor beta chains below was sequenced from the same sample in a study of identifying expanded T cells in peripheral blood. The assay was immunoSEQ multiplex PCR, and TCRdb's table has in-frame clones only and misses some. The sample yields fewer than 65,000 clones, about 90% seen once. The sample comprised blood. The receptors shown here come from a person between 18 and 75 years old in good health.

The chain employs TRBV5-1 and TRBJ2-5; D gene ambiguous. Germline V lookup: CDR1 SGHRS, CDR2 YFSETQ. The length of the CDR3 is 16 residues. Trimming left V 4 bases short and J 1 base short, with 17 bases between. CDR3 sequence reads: CASSPPTGRPQETQYF. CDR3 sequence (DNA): TGCGCCAGCAGCCCCCCCACCGGACGTCCCCAAGAGACCCAGTACTTC.

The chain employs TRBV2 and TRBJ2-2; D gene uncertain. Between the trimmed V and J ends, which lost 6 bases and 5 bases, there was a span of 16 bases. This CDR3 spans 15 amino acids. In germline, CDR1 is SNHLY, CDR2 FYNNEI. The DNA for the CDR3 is TGTGCCAGCAGATCTTACGGAGTTAAAACCGGGGAGCTGTTTTTT. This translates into CASRSYGVKTGELFF.

The CDR3 coding sequence is TGCGCCAGCAGCTTGAATCCGAGGGGAGCGAGCAATCAGCCCCAGCATTTT. Residues: CASSLNPRGASNQPQHF. J is TRBJ1-5 and V is TRBV5-1; D is possibly TRBD1 (5 bases). Germline values: CDR1 SGHRS, CDR2 YFSETQ. Trimming shortened V by 1 base and J by 1 base, and 15 bases separated the two germline ends. The CDR3 length is 17 residues.

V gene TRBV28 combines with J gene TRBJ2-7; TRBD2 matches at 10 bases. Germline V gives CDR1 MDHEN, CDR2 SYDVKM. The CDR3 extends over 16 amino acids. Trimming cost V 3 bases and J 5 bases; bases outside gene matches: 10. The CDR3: CASSFPASGSPDEQYF. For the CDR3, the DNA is TGTGCCAGCAGTTTCCCTGCTAGCGGGAGTCCCGACGAGCAGTACTTC.

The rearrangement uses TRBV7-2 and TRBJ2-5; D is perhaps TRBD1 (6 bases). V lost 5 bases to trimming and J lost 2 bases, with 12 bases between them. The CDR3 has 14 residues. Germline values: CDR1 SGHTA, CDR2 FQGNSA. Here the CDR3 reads CASSATGHQETQYF. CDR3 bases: TGTGCCAGCAGCGCGACAGGTCATCAAGAGACCCAGTACTTC.

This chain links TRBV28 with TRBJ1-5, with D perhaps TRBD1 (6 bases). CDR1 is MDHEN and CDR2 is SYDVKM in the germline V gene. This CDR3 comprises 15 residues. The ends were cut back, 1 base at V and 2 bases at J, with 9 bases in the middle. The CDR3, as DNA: TGTGCCAGCAGTTTATCGGGGGCAGGCAATCAGCCCCAGCATTTT. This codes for CASSLSGAGNQPQHF.

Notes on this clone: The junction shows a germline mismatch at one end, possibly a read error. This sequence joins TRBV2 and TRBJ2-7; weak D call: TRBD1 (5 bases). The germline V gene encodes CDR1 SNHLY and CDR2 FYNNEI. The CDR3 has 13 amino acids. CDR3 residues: CASSEALLLLGEF. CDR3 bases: TGTGCCAGCAGTGAAGCGCTTCTATTATTAGGGGAATTC.

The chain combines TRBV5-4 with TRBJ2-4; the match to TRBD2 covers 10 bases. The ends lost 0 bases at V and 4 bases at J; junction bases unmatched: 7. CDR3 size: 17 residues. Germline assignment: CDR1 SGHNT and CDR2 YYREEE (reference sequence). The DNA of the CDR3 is TGTGCCAGCAGCTTGGGAGCGGGGGGGCAATCGAAAAACATTCAGTACTTC. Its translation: CASSLGAGGQSKNIQYF.

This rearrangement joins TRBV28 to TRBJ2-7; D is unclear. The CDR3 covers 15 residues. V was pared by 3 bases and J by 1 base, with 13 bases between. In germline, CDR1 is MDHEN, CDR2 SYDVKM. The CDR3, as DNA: TGTGCCAGCAGTTTTTTAAGGCTAGAATCCTACGAGCAGTACTTC. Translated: CASSFLRLESYEQYF. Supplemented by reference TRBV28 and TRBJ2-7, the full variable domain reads DVKVTQSSRYLVKRTGEKVFLECVQDMDHENMFWYRQDPGLGLRLIYFSYDVKMKEKGDIPEGYSVSREKKERFSLILESASTNQTSMYLCASSFLRLESYEQYFGPGTRLTVT.

The CDR3: CASSAHTNTGELFF. DNA of the CDR3: TGTGCCAGCAGCGCCCATACGAACACCGGGGAGCTGTTTTTT. The chain has TRBV9 and TRBJ2-2, with unresolved D. The V end was cut by 3 bases, the J end by 0 bases, with 6 bases between. Per germline, CDR1 SGDLS and CDR2 YYNGEE. The CDR3 runs to 14 residues.

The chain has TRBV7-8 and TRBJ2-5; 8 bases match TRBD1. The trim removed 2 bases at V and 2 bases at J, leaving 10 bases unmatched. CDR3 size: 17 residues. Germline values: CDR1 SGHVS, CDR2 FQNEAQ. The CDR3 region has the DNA TGTGCCAGCAGCTTATCCAGGACAGGGCAGCGACAAGAGACCCAGTACTTC. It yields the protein CASSLSRTGQRQETQYF.

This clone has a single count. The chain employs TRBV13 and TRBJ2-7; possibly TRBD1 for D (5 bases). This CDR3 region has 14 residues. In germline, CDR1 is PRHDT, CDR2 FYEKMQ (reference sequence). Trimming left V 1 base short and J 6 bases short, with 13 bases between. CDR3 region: CASSLVQGSGEQYF. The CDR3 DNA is TGTGCCAGCAGCTTAGTTCAGGGATCGGGCGAGCAGTACTTC.

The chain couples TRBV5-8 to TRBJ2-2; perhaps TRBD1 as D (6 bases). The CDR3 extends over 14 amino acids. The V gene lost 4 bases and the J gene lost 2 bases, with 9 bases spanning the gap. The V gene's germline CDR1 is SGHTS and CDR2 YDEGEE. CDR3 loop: CASSGTTNTGELFF. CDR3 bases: TGTGCCAGCAGCGGGACAACAAACACCGGGGAGCTGTTTTTT. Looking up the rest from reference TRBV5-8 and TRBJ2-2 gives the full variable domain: EAGVTQSPTHLIKTRGQQATLRCSPISGHTSVYWYQQALGLGLQFLLWYDEGEERNRGNFPPRFSGRQFPNYSSELNVNALELEDSALYLCASSGTTNTGELFFGEGSRLTVL.

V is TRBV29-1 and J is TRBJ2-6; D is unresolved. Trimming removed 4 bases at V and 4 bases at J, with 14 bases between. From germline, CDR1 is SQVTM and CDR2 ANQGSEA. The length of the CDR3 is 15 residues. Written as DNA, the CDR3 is TGCAGCGTTGTTCGTCAGGCTGAAGGGGCCAACGTCCTGACTTTC. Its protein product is CSVVRQAEGANVLTF.

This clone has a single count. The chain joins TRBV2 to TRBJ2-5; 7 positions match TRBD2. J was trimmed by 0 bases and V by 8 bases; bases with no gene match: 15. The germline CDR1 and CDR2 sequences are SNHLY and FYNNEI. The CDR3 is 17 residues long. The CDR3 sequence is CASLEIRGERYQETQYF. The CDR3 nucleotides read TGTGCCAGCCTTGAGATACGGGGGGAAAGGTACCAAGAGACCCAGTACTTC.

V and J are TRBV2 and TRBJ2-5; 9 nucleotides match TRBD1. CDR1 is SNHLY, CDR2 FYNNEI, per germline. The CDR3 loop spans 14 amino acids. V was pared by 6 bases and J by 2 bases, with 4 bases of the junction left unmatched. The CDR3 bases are TGTGCCAGCAGGCCCGGGACAGGGCAAGAGACCCAGTACTTC. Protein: CASRPGTGQETQYF.

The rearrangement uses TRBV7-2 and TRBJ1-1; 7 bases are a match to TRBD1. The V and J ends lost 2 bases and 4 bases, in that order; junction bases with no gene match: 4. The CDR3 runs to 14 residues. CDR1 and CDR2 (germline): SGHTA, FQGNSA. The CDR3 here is CASSLNYRGTEAFF. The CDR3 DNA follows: TGTGCCAGCAGCTTAAATTACAGGGGCACTGAAGCTTTCTTT.

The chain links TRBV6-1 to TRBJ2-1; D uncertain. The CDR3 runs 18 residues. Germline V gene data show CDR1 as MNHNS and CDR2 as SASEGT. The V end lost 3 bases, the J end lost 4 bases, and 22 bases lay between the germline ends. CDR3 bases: TGTGCCAGCAGTGAGGGGATGCCGTGGGCGGCTTCGTACAATGAGCAGTTCTTC. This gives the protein CASSEGMPWAASYNEQFF.

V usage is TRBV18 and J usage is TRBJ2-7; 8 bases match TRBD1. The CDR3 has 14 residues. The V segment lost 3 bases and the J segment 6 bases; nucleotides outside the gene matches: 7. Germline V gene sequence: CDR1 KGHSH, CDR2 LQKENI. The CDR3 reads CASSPGQGAGEQYF. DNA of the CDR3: TGTGCCAGCTCACCCGGCCAGGGGGCGGGCGAGCAGTACTTC.

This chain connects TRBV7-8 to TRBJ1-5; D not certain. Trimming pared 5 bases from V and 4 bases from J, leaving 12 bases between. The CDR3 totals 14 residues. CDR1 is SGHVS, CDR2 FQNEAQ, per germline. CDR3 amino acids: CASSPGTANQPQHF. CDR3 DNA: TGTGCCAGCAGCCCTGGCACAGCAAATCAGCCCCAGCATTTT.

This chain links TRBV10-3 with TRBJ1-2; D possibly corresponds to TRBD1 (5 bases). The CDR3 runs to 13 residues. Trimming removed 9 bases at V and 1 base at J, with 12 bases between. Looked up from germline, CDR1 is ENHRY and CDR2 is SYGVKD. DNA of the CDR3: TGTGCCATTACGACAGCCCTTAACTATGGCTACACCTTC. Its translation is CAITTALNYGYTF.